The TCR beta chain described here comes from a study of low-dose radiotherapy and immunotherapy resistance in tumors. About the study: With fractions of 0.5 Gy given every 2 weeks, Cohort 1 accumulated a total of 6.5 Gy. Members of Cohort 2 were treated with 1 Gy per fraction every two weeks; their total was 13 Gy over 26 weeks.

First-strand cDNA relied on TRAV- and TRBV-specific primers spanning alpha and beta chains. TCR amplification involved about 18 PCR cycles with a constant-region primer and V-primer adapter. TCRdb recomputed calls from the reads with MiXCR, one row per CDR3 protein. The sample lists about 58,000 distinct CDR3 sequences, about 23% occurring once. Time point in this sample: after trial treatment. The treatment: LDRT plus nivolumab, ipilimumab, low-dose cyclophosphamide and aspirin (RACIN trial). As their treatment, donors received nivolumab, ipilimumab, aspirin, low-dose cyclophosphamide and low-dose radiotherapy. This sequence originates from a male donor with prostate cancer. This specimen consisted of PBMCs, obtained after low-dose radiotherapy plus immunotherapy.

CDR3 DNA sequence: TGTGCCAGCAGTTACTACGAGGGAGGGGGGACCCAGTACTTC. This codes for CASSYYEGGGTQYF. The chain links TRBV6-1 to TRBJ2-5, with a weak D call TRBD2 (7 bases). The CDR3 spans 14 residues. With 5 bases removed from V and 7 bases from J, the gap between germline ends came to 17 bases. The V gene's germline CDR1 is MNHNS and CDR2 SASEGT.